The 7 T cell receptor beta chains in this list originate from one sample, sequenced in a study of cytomegalovirus exposure and HLA in healthy donors (dated by TCRdb to 2016 to 2017). The library relied on the immunoSEQ multiplex PCR assay. The multiplex PCR relied on a mix of 60 forward primers for TCR Vbeta segments and 13 reverse primers for TCR Jbeta segments. Here the immuneACCESS table is served through TCRdb, limited to in-frame sequences with V and J called. Missing clones are a known gap in these copies; in checked studies unresolved V genes cover under half, and the rest lacks a known reason. The table for this sample lists 150,000 or so clones; roughly 72% of them were counted only once. The ten top clones hold roughly 1% of the sample. The source material was PBMCs. These receptors all come from a woman aged 40 to 50 in good health and CMV-seronegative.

The V gene is TRBV30, the J gene TRBJ1-1; D unresolved. This CDR3 is 14 amino acids long. Looked up from germline, CDR1 is GTSNPN and CDR2 is SVGIG (reference sequence). V lost 3 bases and J 4 bases, leaving 15 bases between the germline ends. The CDR3, as DNA: TGTGCCTGGAGGGGTGTAATGTGGGCCACTGAAGCTTTCTTT. This sequence encodes CAWRGVMWATEAFF. Based on the CDR3 plus reference TRBV30 and TRBJ1-1, the full variable domain is SQTIHQWPATLVQPVGSPLSLECTVEGTSNPNLYWYRQAAGRGLQLLFYSVGIGQISSEVPQNLSASRPQDRQFILSSKKLLLSDSGFYLCAWRGVMWATEAFFGQGTRLTVV.

The chain joins TRBV5-1 to TRBJ2-1, with TRBD1 matching over 10 bases. This CDR3 is 14 amino acids long. Germline V CDR1 and CDR2: SGHRS, YFSETQ. V trimming: 3 bases; J trimming: 7 bases; junction bases outside the gene matches: 4. The CDR3 is CASSSGQGTNEQFF. In DNA form, the CDR3 reads TGCGCCAGCAGCTCGGGACAGGGGACGAATGAGCAGTTCTTC.

The chain employs TRBV6-5 and TRBJ2-3; 10 bases are shared with TRBD1. Germline V gene data show CDR1 as MNHEY and CDR2 as SVGAGI. The ends lost 1 base at V and 6 bases at J; junction bases unmatched: 7. The CDR3 contains 16 residues. CDR3 region: CASSYYSGTGADTQYF. The CDR3 region has the DNA TGTGCCAGCAGTTACTACTCCGGGACAGGGGCGGATACGCAGTATTTT.

This chain's CDR3 is CASSQDFGVKGGTQYF. CDR3 DNA sequence: TGCGCCAGCAGCCAAGACTTTGGGGTCAAAGGGGGGACCCAGTACTTC. The chain couples TRBV4-1 to TRBJ2-5; tentatively, D is TRBD1 (6 bases). Deletions cut 0 bases from V and 7 bases from J, with 18 bases between. The CDR3 contains 16 residues. Germline lookup yields CDR1 MGHRA and CDR2 YSYEKL.

J is TRBJ2-7 and V is TRBV30; tentatively, D is TRBD1 (5 bases). The germline CDR1 and CDR2 sequences are GTSNPN and SVGIG (reference sequence). Trimming cost V 4 bases and J 6 bases, with 22 bases left between them. The CDR3 runs 15 residues. CDR3 in amino acids: CAWTEPGAGKPEQYF. In DNA, the CDR3 is TGTGCCTGGACCGAACCTGGGGCAGGGAAACCCGAGCAGTACTTC.

V and J are TRBV5-1 and TRBJ2-2, with a weak D call TRBD2 (7 bases). This CDR3 comprises 17 residues. V was shortened by 6 bases and J by 2 bases, with 20 bases between the two germline ends. Germline V lookup: CDR1 SGHRS, CDR2 YFSETQ. The CDR3 bases are TGCGCCAGCACCCGGGGAGGGGGGACAACCAACACCGGGGAGCTGTTTTTT. This encodes CASTRGGGTTNTGELFF.

This chain uses TRBV19 with TRBJ2-5; D gene uncertain. Deletions cut 6 bases from V and 4 bases from J, with 6 bases between. Germline CDR1 LNHDA, CDR2 SQIVND (reference sequence). The CDR3 totals 11 residues. CDR3 in DNA: TGTGCCAGTAGGGCAGGAGAGACCCAGTACTTC. Encoded protein: CASRAGETQYF.